This T cell receptor (beta chain) came from a study of blood T cell repertoires in COVID-19. TCRdb's copy holds only in-frame clones and misses some; the assay was immunoSEQ multiplex PCR. Altogether over 95,000 clones are present, approximately 90% being singletons, with the ten largest covering 19%. Between the trimmed V and J ends, which lost 5 bases and 7 bases, there was a span of 11 bases. Germline CDR1 and CDR2: SEHNR and FQNEAQ (reference sequence). The CDR3 sequence is 13 residues long. The TCR sequence derives from a human donor with acute or convalescent COVID-19. The donor label of this sample is uncertain. The chain combines TRBV7-9 with TRBJ2-2; possible D gene TRBD1, 5 bases. The sequenced sample consisted of peripheral blood. CDR3 DNA sequence: TGTGCCAGCAGCCGGTACACAGGCGGGGAGCTGTTTTTT. Translation gives CASSRYTGGELFF.